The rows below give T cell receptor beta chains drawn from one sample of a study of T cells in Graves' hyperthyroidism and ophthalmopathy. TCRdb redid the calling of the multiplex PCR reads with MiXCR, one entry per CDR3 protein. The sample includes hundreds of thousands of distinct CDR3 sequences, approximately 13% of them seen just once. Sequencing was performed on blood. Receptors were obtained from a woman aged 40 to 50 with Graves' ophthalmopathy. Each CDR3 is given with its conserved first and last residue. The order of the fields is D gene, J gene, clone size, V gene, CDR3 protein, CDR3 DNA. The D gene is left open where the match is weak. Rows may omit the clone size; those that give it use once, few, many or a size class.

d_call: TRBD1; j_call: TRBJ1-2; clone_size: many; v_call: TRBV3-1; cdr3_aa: CASSHAPTGGYGYTF; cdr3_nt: TGTGCCAGCAGCCATGCTCCGACAGGGGGGTATGGCTACACCTTC
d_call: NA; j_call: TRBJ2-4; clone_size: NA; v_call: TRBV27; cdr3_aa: CASSLSPQGQGVQYF; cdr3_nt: TGTGCCAGCAGTTTATCTCCACAGGGCCAAGGCGTTCAGTACTTC
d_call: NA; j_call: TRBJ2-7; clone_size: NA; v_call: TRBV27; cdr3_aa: CASSFLSPSSAYEQYF; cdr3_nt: TGTGCCAGCAGTTTTCTAAGCCCGAGTTCGGCCTACGAGCAGTACTTC
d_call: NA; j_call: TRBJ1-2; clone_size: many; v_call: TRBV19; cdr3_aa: CASSIDRSASYGYTF; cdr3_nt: TGTGCCAGTAGTATAGATCGGAGCGCGAGTTATGGCTACACCTTC
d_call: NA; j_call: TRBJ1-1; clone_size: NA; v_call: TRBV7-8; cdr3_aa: CASSLTGSIGDGTEAFF; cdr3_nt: TGTGCCAGCAGCTTAACCGGGTCGATCGGTGACGGCACTGAAGCTTTCTTT
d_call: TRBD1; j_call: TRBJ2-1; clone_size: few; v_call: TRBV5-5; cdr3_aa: CASSLVRDRGFNEQFF; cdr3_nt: TGTGCCAGCAGCTTGGTCCGGGACAGGGGCTTTAATGAGCAGTTCTTC
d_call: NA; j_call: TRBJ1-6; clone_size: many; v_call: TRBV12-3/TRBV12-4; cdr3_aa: CASSFAHMTLHF; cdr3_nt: TGTGCCAGCAGTTTTGCCCACATGACCCTCCACTTT
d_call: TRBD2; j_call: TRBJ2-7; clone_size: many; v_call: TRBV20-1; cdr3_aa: CSARQGAGVGEQYF; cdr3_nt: TGCAGTGCTCGGCAAGGGGCGGGAGTCGGCGAGCAGTACTTC
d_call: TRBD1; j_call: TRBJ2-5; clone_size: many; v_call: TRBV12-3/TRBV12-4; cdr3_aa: CASSKGIGTGPETQYF; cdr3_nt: TGTGCCAGCAGTAAGGGGATTGGGACAGGGCCAGAGACCCAGTACTTC
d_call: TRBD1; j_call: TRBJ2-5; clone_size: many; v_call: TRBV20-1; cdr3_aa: CSARETGTTQYF; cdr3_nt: TGCAGTGCTAGGGAGACAGGGACGACCCAGTACTTC
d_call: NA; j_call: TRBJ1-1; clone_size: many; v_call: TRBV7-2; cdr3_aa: CASSPTQAGTLGRAFF; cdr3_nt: TGTGCCAGCAGCCCAACGCAAGCCGGGACCCTTGGGCGAGCTTTCTTT
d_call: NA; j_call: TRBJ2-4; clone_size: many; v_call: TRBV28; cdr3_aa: CASSPPGGTKNIQYF; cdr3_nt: TGTGCCAGCAGTCCCCCCGGGGGTACCAAAAACATTCAGTACTTC
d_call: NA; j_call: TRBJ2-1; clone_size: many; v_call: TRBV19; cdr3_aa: CASRGETRYNEQFF; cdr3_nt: TGTGCCAGTAGGGGGGAAACTAGGTACAATGAGCAGTTCTTC
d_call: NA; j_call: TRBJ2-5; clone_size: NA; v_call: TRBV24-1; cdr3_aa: CATTDSYQETQYF; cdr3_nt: TGTGCCACAACGGACTCCTACCAAGAGACCCAGTACTTC
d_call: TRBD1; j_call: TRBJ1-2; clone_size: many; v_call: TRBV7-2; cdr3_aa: CASSPDREVGYTF; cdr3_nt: TGTGCCAGCAGCCCCGACAGGGAGGTTGGCTACACCTTC
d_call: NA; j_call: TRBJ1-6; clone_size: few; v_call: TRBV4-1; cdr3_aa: CASSQQGSYSPLHF; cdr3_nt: TGCGCCAGCAGCCAACAAGGGAGCTATTCACCCCTCCACTTT
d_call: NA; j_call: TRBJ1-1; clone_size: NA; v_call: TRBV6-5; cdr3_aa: CASSYSQGGLSTEAFF; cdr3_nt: TGTGCCAGCAGTTACTCGCAGGGTGGACTGAGCACTGAAGCTTTCTTT
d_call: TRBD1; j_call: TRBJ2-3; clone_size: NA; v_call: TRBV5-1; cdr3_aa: CASSRGQGADTQYF; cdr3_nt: TGCGCCAGCAGCCGCGGACAGGGGGCAGATACGCAGTATTTT
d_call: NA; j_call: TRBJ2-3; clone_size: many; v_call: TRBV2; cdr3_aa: CASSEDRGTDTQYF; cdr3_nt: TGTGCCAGCAGTGAAGACAGGGGCACAGATACGCAGTATTTT
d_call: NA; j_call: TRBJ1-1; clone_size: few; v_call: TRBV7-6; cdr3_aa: CASSLGEGDTEAFF; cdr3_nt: TGTGCCAGCAGCTTAGGGGAGGGAGACACTGAAGCTTTCTTT
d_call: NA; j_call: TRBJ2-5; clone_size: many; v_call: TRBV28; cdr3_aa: CASSVQGEETQYF; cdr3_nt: TGTGCCAGCAGCGTACAGGGTGAAGAGACCCAGTACTTC
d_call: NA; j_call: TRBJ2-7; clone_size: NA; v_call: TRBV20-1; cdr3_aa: CSAQDRRGPDEQYF; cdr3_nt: TGCAGTGCTCAAGACAGAAGAGGCCCCGACGAGCAGTACTTC
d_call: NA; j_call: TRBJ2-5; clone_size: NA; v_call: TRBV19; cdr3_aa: CASSSRERETQYF; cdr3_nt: TGTGCCAGTAGTTCCCGGGAGAGAGAGACCCAGTACTTC
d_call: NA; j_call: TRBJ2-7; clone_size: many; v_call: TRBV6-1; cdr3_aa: CASSEALRGYEQYF; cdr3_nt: TGTGCCAGCAGTGAAGCGCTTAGGGGATACGAGCAGTACTTC
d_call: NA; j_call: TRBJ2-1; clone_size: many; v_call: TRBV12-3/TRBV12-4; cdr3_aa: CASSLAPGDEQFF; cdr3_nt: TGTGCCAGCAGTTTGGCTCCGGGGGATGAGCAGTTCTTC
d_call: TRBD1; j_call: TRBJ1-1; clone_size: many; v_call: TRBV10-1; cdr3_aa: CASRGQGTTEAFF; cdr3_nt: TGCGCCAGCAGAGGACAGGGTACAACTGAAGCTTTCTTT
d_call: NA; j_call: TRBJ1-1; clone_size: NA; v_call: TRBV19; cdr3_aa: CASSRSQANTEAFF; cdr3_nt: TGTGCCAGTAGTAGGAGTCAGGCGAACACTGAAGCTTTCTTT
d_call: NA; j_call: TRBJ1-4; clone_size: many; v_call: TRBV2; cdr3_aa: CASSEAGSTNEKLFF; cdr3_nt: TGTGCCAGCAGTGAAGCGGGATCTACTAATGAAAAACTGTTTTTT
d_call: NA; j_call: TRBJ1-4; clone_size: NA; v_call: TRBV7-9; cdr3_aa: CASSLSSGREKLFF; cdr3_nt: TGTGCCAGCAGCTTGAGTTCCGGGAGGGAAAAACTGTTTTTT
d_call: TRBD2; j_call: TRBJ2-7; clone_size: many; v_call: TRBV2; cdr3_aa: CASTVWTSGSGEQYF; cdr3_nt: TGTGCCAGCACCGTATGGACTAGCGGGAGCGGGGAGCAGTACTTC
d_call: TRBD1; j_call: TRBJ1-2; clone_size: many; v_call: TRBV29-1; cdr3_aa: CSVEDTGGFTF; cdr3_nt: TGCAGCGTTGAAGACACAGGGGGCTTCACCTTC
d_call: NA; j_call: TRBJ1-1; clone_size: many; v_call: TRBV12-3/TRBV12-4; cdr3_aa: CASSDSMNTEAFF; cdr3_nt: TGTGCCAGCAGTGACAGTATGAACACTGAAGCTTTCTTT
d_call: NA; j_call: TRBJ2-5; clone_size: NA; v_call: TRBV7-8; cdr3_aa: CASSSGLSRETQYF; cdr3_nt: TGTGCCAGCAGCTCGGGCCTATCGCGGGAGACCCAGTACTTC
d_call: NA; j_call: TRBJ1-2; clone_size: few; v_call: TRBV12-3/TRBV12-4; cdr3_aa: CASSFMREYTF; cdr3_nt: TGTGCCAGCAGTTTTATGCGGGAGTACACCTTC